This T cell receptor (beta chain) emerged from a study of shared clonotypes between healthy human individuals. Study conclusions and caveats: Sampling covered blood only; tissue repertoires likely differ.

The material for each subset, its genomic DNA, was split evenly across several immunoSEQ plates. Produced via immunoSEQ multiplex PCR; TCRdb's table is partial and in-frame only. Among over 400,000 clones, over 70% were seen once, and the ten largest hold approximately 11%. Trimming at V came to 4 bases and at J to 0 bases, leaving 3 bases not matched to a gene. This CDR3 has 15 amino acids. Germline CDR1 and CDR2: SGHTA and FQGTGA. As for this clone: What it binds is not known.

The chain joins TRBV7-3 to TRBJ2-1, with 7 bases fitting TRBD2. The source is a woman aged 40-49 years in good health. Some clones in this sample may be carry-over from other donors' samples. Sequencing was performed on PBMCs. CDR3 nucleotide sequence: TGTGCCAGCAGCTCGCTAGCGGACTCCTACAATGAGCAGTTCTTC. This codes for CASSSLADSYNEQFF.